This entry lists 26 T cell receptor beta chains sequenced from one sample in a study of T cells in Graves' hyperthyroidism and ophthalmopathy. TCR beta CDR3 sequences were amplified from RNA transcripts. The TCR CDR3 first-round RT-PCR relied on the HTBI primer set. MiXCR, run by TCRdb on the multiplex PCR reads, gives a single entry per CDR3 protein. The sample lists around 620,000 distinct CDR3 sequences; 40% to 55% were seen once. The source material was peripheral blood or thyroid tissue (not recorded which). The receptors come from an adult woman with Graves' disease, either hyperthyroidism or ophthalmopathy (not recorded which).

This clonotype was seen at least ten times. The chain carries TRBV4-1 and TRBJ2-7, with a tentative D call TRBD1 (6 bases). Germline V CDR1 and CDR2: MGHRA, YSYEKL. The V end was cut by 0 bases, the J end by 3 bases, with 15 bases between. The CDR3 spans 16 residues. CDR3 sequence (DNA): TGCGCCAGCAGCCAAGATCTAGGACAGAGCGGCTACGAGCAGTACTTC. This gives the protein CASSQDLGQSGYEQYF.

This clonotype turned up a few times. CDR3 protein: CASGLVLLRQPHSNYGYTF. The DNA of the CDR3 is TGTGCTAGTGGTTTGGTACTTCTGAGACAGCCACACTCTAACTATGGCTACACCTTC. The chain links TRBV12-5 to TRBJ1-2; perhaps TRBD1 as D (5 bases). V was trimmed by 0 bases and J by 0 bases, leaving 20 bases between them. The CDR3 length is 19 residues. Germline CDR1 LGHNT, CDR2 FRNRAP.

This clonotype was counted a few times. V and J are TRBV9 and TRBJ2-3; D is possibly TRBD1 (5 bases). Trimming took off 4 bases at V and 3 bases at J, with 9 bases between the two ends. From germline, CDR1 is SGDLS and CDR2 YYNGEE. CDR3 length: 13 amino acids. The CDR3 here is CASSIRGTDTQYF. The CDR3 DNA is TGTGCCAGCAGCATTAGGGGTACAGATACGCAGTATTTT.

The chain uses TRBV24-1 and TRBJ1-1; maybe TRBD1 (5 bases). The CDR3 has 14 residues. Germline loops: CDR1 KGHDR, CDR2 SFDVKD. V lost 5 bases to trimming and J lost 7 bases, with 16 bases between them. The CDR3 sequence is CATSVPGPLFEAFF. For the CDR3, the DNA is TGTGCCACCAGTGTCCCGGGACCGCTCTTTGAAGCTTTCTTT.

This clonotype was detected a few times. The V call is TRBV15, the J call TRBJ2-7; a possible D gene is TRBD2 (7 bases). Germline V lookup: CDR1 LNHNV, CDR2 YYDKDF (reference sequence). This CDR3 has 15 residues. V was pared by 2 bases and J by 1 base, with 12 bases between. CDR3 DNA sequence: TGTGCCACCAGCAGACAGGGGAGGGGGTCCTACGAGCAGTACTTC. It specifies CATSRQGRGSYEQYF.

There are many counts of this clonotype. The chain combines TRBV7-6 with TRBJ1-3; 7 bases map to TRBD1. CDR3 length equals 15 residues. With 2 bases clipped from V and 2 bases from J, the junction kept 3 bases outside the gene matches. Germline loops: CDR1 SGHVS, CDR2 FNYEAQ. CDR3 in DNA: TGTGCCAGCAGCTTACTTGGGACAGCTGGAAACACCATATATTTT. Translation: CASSLLGTAGNTIYF.

The chain employs TRBV7-2 and TRBJ2-3; 7 nucleotides line up with TRBD1. CDR1 is SGHTA and CDR2 is FQGNSA in the germline V gene. V shed 3 bases and J 5 bases; nucleotides not matched to a gene: 8. This CDR3 has 15 amino acids. CDR3 in DNA: TGTGCCAGCAGCTTTCTGGGACAGTTGGGAGATACGCAGTATTTT. This encodes CASSFLGQLGDTQYF.

This chain uses TRBV7-2 with TRBJ1-1; D is perhaps TRBD1 (6 bases). The CDR3 covers 13 residues. V lost 3 bases to trimming and J lost 7 bases, with 12 bases between them. Germline-derived CDR1 and CDR2 are SGHTA and FQGNSA. CDR3 nucleotide sequence: TGTGCCAGCAGCTTCAGGGGTGGCAATGAAGCTTTCTTT. Its protein is CASSFRGGNEAFF.

This rearrangement joins TRBV7-9 to TRBJ2-6, with D tentatively TRBD1 (5 bases). The V and J ends lost 1 base and 6 bases respectively, with 22 bases between them. Germline CDR1 and CDR2: SEHNR and FQNEAQ (reference sequence). CDR3 length: 19 residues. CDR3 protein: CASSLVPVYGAGKANVLTF. DNA for the CDR3: TGTGCCAGCAGCTTAGTACCCGTCTATGGGGCCGGAAAGGCCAACGTCCTGACTTTC. Complete variable domain (other parts from reference TRBV7-9 and TRBJ2-6): DTGVSQNPRHKITKRGQNVTFRCDPISEHNRLYWYRQTLGQGPEFLTYFQNEAQLEKSRLLSDRFSAERPKGSFSTLEIQRTEQGDSAMYLCASSLVPVYGAGKANVLTFGAGSRLTVL.

The rearrangement joins TRBV10-3 to TRBJ1-2; a weak D match, TRBD1 (5 bases). Germline-derived CDR1 and CDR2 are ENHRY and SYGVKD. The CDR3 has 14 residues. V was shortened by 5 bases and J by 2 bases, with 12 bases between the two germline ends. CDR3 region: CAISWTQGNYGYTF. CDR3 in DNA: TGTGCCATCAGTTGGACCCAGGGAAACTATGGCTACACCTTC.

The chain links TRBV15 to TRBJ1-1, with no clear D. The CDR3 is 14 amino acids. Germline V lookup: CDR1 LNHNV, CDR2 YYDKDF (reference sequence). V was trimmed by 3 bases and J by 9 bases, leaving 17 bases between them. CDR3 in DNA: TGTGCCACCAGCAGTGAGTTTAACTCCGCTCAAGCTTTCTTT. This sequence encodes CATSSEFNSAQAFF.

This clonotype was observed many times. This chain joins TRBV2 and TRBJ2-5; a weak D match, TRBD1 (6 bases). Trimming took 4 bases from V and 2 from J, leaving 8 bases between them. The CDR3 is 13 residues long. CDR1 SNHLY and CDR2 FYNNEI come from the germline V gene. For the CDR3, the DNA is TGTGCCAGCAGTGGGGACATACAAGAGACCCAGTACTTC. Translation: CASSGDIQETQYF.

J is TRBJ2-2 and V is TRBV29-1; no clear D. This CDR3 is 13 amino acids long. Germline V CDR1 and CDR2: SQVTM, ANQGSEA. Trimming removed 4 bases from V and 0 bases from J, with 6 bases in between. CDR3 sequence: CSVVGTNTGELFF. The CDR3, as DNA: TGCAGCGTTGTGGGGACGAACACCGGGGAGCTGTTTTTT.

The chain carries TRBV7-9 and TRBJ2-7, with D hard to call. The germline V and J ends were trimmed by 6 bases and 3 bases, with 15 bases remaining between them. CDR1 and CDR2 (germline): SEHNR, FQNEAQ (reference sequence). CDR3 length: 14 amino acids. DNA of the CDR3: TGTGCCAGCAGTGCTCCCTTGAGCAGCTACGAGCAGTACTTC. Translating gives CASSAPLSSYEQYF. The full variable domain, its missing parts supplied by reference TRBV7-9 and TRBJ2-7, is DTGVSQNPRHKITKRGQNVTFRCDPISEHNRLYWYRQTLGQGPEFLTYFQNEAQLEKSRLLSDRFSAERPKGSFSTLEIQRTEQGDSAMYLCASSAPLSSYEQYFGPGTRLTVT.

The genes are TRBV29-1 and TRBJ2-5; 8 bases match TRBD1. CDR3 length: 13 residues. Trimming cost V 7 bases and J 5 bases; bases outside gene matches: 9. Germline values: CDR1 SQVTM, CDR2 ANQGSEA. CDR3 sequence reads: CSGYRGSEETQYF. As DNA, the CDR3 is TGCAGCGGCTACAGGGGGTCTGAGGAGACCCAGTACTTC.

The chain's CDR3 is CATTKTNEQYF. The CDR3 nucleotides are TGTGCCACCACAAAGACAAACGAGCAGTACTTC. The chain uses TRBV24-1 and TRBJ2-7; D is unclear. This CDR3 comprises 11 residues. V was trimmed by 8 bases and J by 5 bases, leaving 9 bases between them. The germline V gene has CDR1 KGHDR and CDR2 SFDVKD.

In regard to this clonotype: The junction shows a germline mismatch at one end, possibly a read error. The J gene is TRBJ1-1, the V gene TRBV7-3; 9 nucleotides align to TRBD1. Per the germline V gene, CDR1 is SGHTA and CDR2 is FQGTGA. There are 16 residues in the CDR3. CDR3 in DNA: TGCGCCAGCAGCCCGGGGACAGGGCGGATGAACACTGAAGCTTTCTTT. It is translated as CASSPGTGRMNTEAFF.

This clonotype has a count of ten or more. The rearrangement uses TRBV25-1 and TRBJ1-2; perhaps TRBD1 as D (6 bases). This CDR3 is 14 amino acids long. In germline, CDR1 is MGHDK, CDR2 SYGVNS. Between the trimmed V and J ends, which lost 5 bases and 2 bases, there was a span of 12 bases. In DNA form, the CDR3 reads TGTGCCAGCAGTAGATCGGACAGAAACTATGGCTACACCTTC. Translated, it gives CASSRSDRNYGYTF.

The V and J genes are TRBV7-3 and TRBJ1-3, with 7 bases identical to TRBD1. This CDR3 has 16 residues. Germline loops: CDR1 SGHTA, CDR2 FQGTGA. V was pared by 5 bases and J by 4 bases, with 11 bases of the junction left unmatched. The CDR3 spells CASSRLQGTGGNTIYF. CDR3 nucleotides: TGTGCCAGCAGCCGCCTACAGGGGACGGGGGGAAACACCATATATTTT.

This clonotype has more than one count but fewer than ten. The V gene is TRBV5-1, the J gene TRBJ1-2, with TRBD1 as a possible D gene (5 bases). This CDR3 is 18 amino acids long. Germline V lookup: CDR1 SGHRS, CDR2 YFSETQ. V dropped 6 bases and J dropped 4 bases, with 28 bases sitting between them. CDR3 sequence: CASMARTDTGVATYGYTF. The CDR3 DNA reads as TGCGCCAGCATGGCTAGGACGGACACCGGGGTCGCAACCTATGGCTACACCTTC.

The rearrangement links TRBV7-6 to TRBJ2-7; TRBD2 matches at 8 bases. V lost 5 bases and J lost 7; bases outside the gene matches: 7. The CDR3 sequence is 13 residues long. Germline V gene data show CDR1 as SGHVS and CDR2 as FNYEAQ. As DNA, the CDR3 is TGTGCCAGCAGCCAGACTAGCGTCCGGGAGCAGTACTTC. This sequence encodes CASSQTSVREQYF.

This clonotype occurred a few times. The rearrangement links TRBV20-1 to TRBJ2-5, with a tentative D call TRBD1 (5 bases). This CDR3 comprises 15 residues. The V end lost 5 bases, the J end lost 9 bases, and 25 bases lay between the germline ends. Germline V gene sequence: CDR1 DFQATT, CDR2 SNEGSKA (reference sequence). The CDR3 is CSAAPRVSGNQPQYF. Written as DNA, the CDR3 is TGCAGTGCTGCCCCCAGGGTCTCGGGCAATCAGCCCCAGTACTTC.

V usage is TRBV10-3 and J usage is TRBJ2-7; D might be TRBD1 (5 bases). With 7 bases removed from V and 2 bases from J, the gap between germline ends came to 15 bases. There are 14 residues in the CDR3. Germline lookup yields CDR1 ENHRY and CDR2 SYGVKD. CDR3 sequence: CAITPTAYTYEQYF. CDR3 coding DNA: TGTGCCATCACTCCGACAGCCTACACCTACGAGCAGTACTTC.

Many counts were recorded for this clonotype. The chain recombines TRBV14 with TRBJ2-7; unclear D gene. Trimming cost V 6 bases and J 0 bases, with 9 bases left between them. This CDR3 spans 13 amino acids. Germline V gene lookup returns CDR1 SGHDN and CDR2 FVKESK. CDR3 in DNA: TGTGCCAGCAGACCCAGACACTCCTACGAGCAGTACTTC. Translation: CASRPRHSYEQYF.

The chain employs TRBV7-9 and TRBJ1-5, with TRBD1 as a possible D gene (6 bases). Germline V gives CDR1 SEHNR, CDR2 FQNEAQ (reference sequence). Trimming left V 4 bases short and J 12 bases short, with 10 bases between. This CDR3 is 11 amino acids long. CDR3 sequence: CASSSGGLQHF. In DNA form, the CDR3 reads TGTGCCAGCAGCTCGGGGGGGCTCCAGCATTTT.

This clonotype came up many times. The rearrangement uses TRBV10-3 and TRBJ2-7; D possibly uses TRBD1 or TRBD2 (5 bases each). Between the trimmed V and J ends, which lost 2 bases and 3 bases, there was a span of 20 bases. CDR1 is ENHRY, CDR2 SYGVKD, per germline. This CDR3 is built from 17 residues. In nucleotides, the CDR3 is TGTGCCATCAGTGAGACTCTGAGGGACCGGGAATTCTACGAGCAGTACTTC. Protein sequence: CAISETLRDREFYEQYF.